This is a list of T cell receptor beta chains from one sample in a study of blood T cell repertoires in COVID-19. Clones were sequenced by immunoSEQ multiplex PCR, and TCRdb holds only the in-frame ones, with some missing. The sample yields around 63,000 clones, approximately 91% seen once. The sample consisted of peripheral blood. Every receptor here comes from a man over 45 with active COVID-19. Each CDR3 is given with its conserved first and last residue. A D gene is named only where the DNA matches it firmly. Some rows have no size entry. The others give once, few or many, or a class for an expanded clone.

clone size | J gene | CDR3 length | V gene | D gene | CDR3 protein | CDR3 DNA
- | TRBJ2-5 | 14 | TRBV10-2 | - | CASSGRVGQETQYF | TGCGCCAGCAGTGGGAGGGTCGGCCAAGAGACCCAGTACTTC
- | TRBJ2-1 | 14 | TRBV24-1 | TRBD2 | CATPGGTVHNEQFF | TGTGCCACCCCGGGAGGTACCGTCCACAATGAGCAGTTCTTC
- | TRBJ2-5 | 14 | TRBV11-3 | TRBD2 | CATPSGGLQETQYF | TGTGCCACCCCGAGCGGGGGCCTCCAAGAGACCCAGTACTTC
- | TRBJ2-7 | 13 | TRBV5-6 | TRBD1 | CASSIGQGDQEYF | TGTGCCAGCAGCATTGGACAGGGGGATCAAGAGTACTTC
- | TRBJ2-7 | 13 | TRBV28 | TRBD2 | CASGTSGRVEQYF | TGTGCCAGCGGGACTAGCGGAAGAGTCGAGCAGTACTTC
- | TRBJ1-1 | 13 | TRBV5-1 | - | CASSWEGYTEAFF | TGCGCCAGCAGCTGGGAGGGCTACACTGAAGCTTTCTTT
- | TRBJ1-5 | 15 | TRBV10-3 | - | CAISESKGLSQPQHF | TGTGCCATCAGTGAGTCGAAGGGGCTAAGTCAGCCCCAGCATTTT
once | TRBJ2-2 | 19 | TRBV19 | - | CASSIRGRVKGLNTGELFF | TGTGCCAGTAGTATAAGGGGCAGGGTCAAGGGGTTAAACACCGGGGAGCTGTTTTTT
few | TRBJ1-3 | 14 | TRBV6-2/TRBV6-3 | - | CASSPHSSGNTIYF | TGTGCCAGCAGTCCCCACTCATCTGGAAACACCATATATTTT
- | TRBJ1-6 | 13 | TRBV2 | TRBD1 | CASGRDRDSDLHF | TGTGCCAGCGGCCGGGACAGGGACTCGGACCTCCACTTT
- | TRBJ2-2 | 15 | TRBV7-6 | - | CASSHFRGDTGELFF | TGTGCCAGCAGCCATTTTCGGGGTGACACCGGGGAGCTGTTTTTT
- | TRBJ2-3 | 17 | TRBV18 | - | CASSPSRAGASTDTQYF | TGTGCCAGCTCACCATCGAGGGCTGGTGCTAGCACAGATACGCAGTATTTT
- | TRBJ1-1 | 15 | TRBV7-2 | TRBD1 | CASSPPRGLNTEAFF | TGTGCCAGCAGCCCGCCCAGGGGGCTGAACACTGAAGCTTTCTTT
- | TRBJ1-2 | 18 | TRBV18 | - | CASSPVGLIGQKYYGYTF | TGTGCCAGCTCACCGGTCGGCTTAATCGGACAGAAATATTATGGCTACACCTTC
- | TRBJ1-1 | 14 | TRBV4-3 | - | CASSPDSLRTEAFF | TGCGCCAGCAGCCCGGACAGCCTCAGGACTGAAGCTTTCTTT
- | TRBJ2-7 | 16 | TRBV5-6 | TRBD1 | CASSRQGRGPYEGQYF | TGTGCCAGCAGCCGACAGGGTAGGGGACCCTACGAAGGGCAGTACTTC
- | TRBJ2-3 | 13 | TRBV5-6 | TRBD2 | CASSLEGTRTQYF | TGTGCCAGCAGCTTGGAGGGGACTAGGACGCAGTATTTT
- | TRBJ1-1 | 15 | TRBV6-5 | - | CASRGGRGVYTEAFF | TGTGCCAGCAGGGGGGGGCGTGGGGTTTATACTGAAGCTTTCTTT
few | TRBJ2-7 | 13 | TRBV6-4 | TRBD1 | CASSSDRAGEQYF | TGTGCCAGCAGTTCTGACAGGGCTGGCGAGCAGTACTTC
once | TRBJ2-5 | 16 | TRBV29-1 | TRBD2 | CSVEAGTSGGQETQYF | TGCAGCGTTGAAGCGGGGACTAGCGGGGGACAAGAGACCCAGTACTTC
- | TRBJ1-1 | 13 | TRBV5-4 | - | CASSRTWNTEAFF | TGTGCCAGCTCGAGAACCTGGAACACTGAAGCTTTCTTT
- | TRBJ1-3 | 16 | TRBV7-9 | - | CASSFVNRTSGNTIYF | TGTGCCAGCAGCTTTGTAAACCGGACTTCCGGAAACACCATATATTTT
- | TRBJ2-3 | 17 | TRBV11-2 | - | CASSLGGGSWGTDTQYF | TGTGCCAGCAGCTTGGGGGGGGGCTCTTGGGGCACAGATACGCAGTATTTT
- | TRBJ1-2 | 10 | TRBV27 | - | CASSSGQYTF | TGTGCCAGCAGTTCCGGACAGTACACCTTC
once | TRBJ2-1 | 14 | TRBV5-6 | TRBD1 | CASSPLTGGNEQFF | TGTGCCAGCAGCCCCCTGACAGGGGGCAATGAGCAGTTCTTC
- | TRBJ1-2 | 11 | TRBV6-5 | - | CATQGTYGYTF | TGTGCCACTCAGGGGACCTATGGCTACACCTTC
- | TRBJ1-4 | 13 | TRBV12-3/TRBV12-4 | TRBD1 | CASKGQAGEKLFF | TGTGCCAGCAAGGGACAGGCGGGAGAAAAACTGTTTTTT
- | TRBJ2-1 | 16 | TRBV18 | TRBD1 | CASSPRRDRPYNEQFF | TGTGCCAGCTCACCACGCCGGGACAGACCCTACAATGAGCAGTTCTTC
once | TRBJ1-2 | 13 | TRBV6-6 | - | CASRGTPDYGYTF | TGTGCCAGCAGGGGGACACCTGACTATGGCTACACCTTC
- | TRBJ1-6 | 13 | TRBV29-1 | - | CSVPDRPNSPLHF | TGCAGCGTTCCCGACAGACCGAATTCACCCCTCCACTTT
- | TRBJ2-1 | 18 | TRBV11-2 | TRBD2 | CASSWTSGGASSYNEQFF | TGTGCCAGCAGTTGGACTAGCGGGGGCGCGAGCTCCTACAATGAGCAGTTCTTC
- | TRBJ1-4 | 15 | TRBV7-9 | TRBD1 | CASSSNRGRIEKLFF | TGTGCCAGCAGCTCCAACAGGGGGCGAATTGAAAAACTGTTTTTT
once | TRBJ1-2 | 16 | TRBV5-5 | - | CASSAAGAGSNYGYTF | TGTGCCAGCAGCGCCGCAGGGGCCGGCTCTAACTATGGCTACACCTTC
- | TRBJ1-5 | 15 | TRBV5-5 | - | CASSLGDWVNQPQHF | TGTGCCAGCAGCTTAGGGGATTGGGTCAATCAGCCCCAGCATTTT
- | TRBJ2-5 | 16 | TRBV5-8 | TRBD2 | CASSPPLAGAPRTQYF | TGTGCCAGCAGCCCCCCACTAGCGGGGGCCCCAAGGACCCAGTACTTC
- | TRBJ1-1 | 15 | TRBV19 | TRBD1 | CASSMAGQGNTEAFF | TGTGCCAGTAGTATGGCGGGACAGGGTAACACTGAAGCTTTCTTT
- | TRBJ2-1 | 18 | TRBV18 | TRBD2 | CASSPPGLAGGPNNEQFF | TGTGCCAGCTCACCACCCGGACTAGCGGGGGGGCCGAACAATGAGCAGTTCTTC
- | TRBJ2-1 | 15 | TRBV10-3 | TRBD1 | CAISAGTGNKDEQFF | TGTGCCATCAGTGCGGGGACAGGGAACAAGGATGAGCAGTTCTTC
- | TRBJ2-7 | 14 | TRBV5-1 | TRBD1 | CASSIDRGSYEQYF | TGCGCCAGCAGCATCGACAGGGGCTCCTACGAGCAGTACTTC
- | TRBJ2-1 | 14 | TRBV6-5 | TRBD1 | CASSLRQGANEQFF | TGTGCCAGCAGTCTGCGACAGGGGGCGAATGAGCAGTTCTTC
- | TRBJ2-7 | 15 | TRBV9 | TRBD2 | CASSPRGRGLYEQYF | TGTGCCAGCAGCCCCCGCGGGAGGGGTCTCTACGAGCAGTACTTC
- | TRBJ2-3 | 14 | TRBV10-3 | - | CAIRQQGPTDTQYF | TGTGCCATCAGGCAACAGGGACCCACAGATACGCAGTATTTT
once | TRBJ2-5 | 16 | TRBV11-1 | - | CASSPPGKASGETQYF | TGTGCCAGCAGTCCTCCCGGGAAGGCCTCGGGGGAGACCCAGTACTTC
- | TRBJ2-2 | 14 | TRBV4-1 | - | CASSQEGGTGELFF | TGCGCCAGCAGCCAAGAAGGAGGCACCGGGGAGCTGTTTTTT
- | TRBJ2-7 | 16 | TRBV9 | TRBD1 | CASSSRTGLSGNEQYF | TGTGCCAGCAGCTCACGGACAGGCCTTTCGGGCAACGAGCAGTACTTC
- | TRBJ2-1 | 13 | TRBV3-1/TRBV3-2 | - | CASSHGLYNEQFF | TGTGCCAGCAGCCACGGTTTGTACAATGAGCAGTTCTTC
- | TRBJ2-7 | 13 | TRBV10-3 | - | CAISRDNSYEQYF | TGTGCCATCAGTAGGGACAACTCCTACGAGCAGTACTTC
- | TRBJ1-4 | 16 | TRBV7-9 | TRBD1 | CASSYLQGGRNEKLFF | TGTGCCAGCAGCTACTTACAGGGGGGGCGTAATGAAAAACTGTTTTTT
- | TRBJ2-1 | 14 | TRBV7-2 | - | CASSPRTNSNEQFF | TGTGCCAGCAGCCCAAGGACTAATAGTAATGAGCAGTTCTTC
- | TRBJ1-2 | 11 | TRBV5-6 | - | CASSSIYGYTF | TGTGCCAGCAGCTCCATCTATGGCTACACCTTC
- | TRBJ2-7 | 12 | TRBV20-1 | TRBD2 | CSASVAGYEQYF | TGCAGTGCTAGTGTAGCGGGGTACGAGCAGTACTTC
- | TRBJ1-2 | 15 | TRBV18 | TRBD1 | CASSLNQGVDYGYTF | TGTGCCAGCTCACTCAACCAGGGGGTTGACTATGGCTACACCTTC
- | TRBJ2-2 | 16 | TRBV19 | TRBD1 | CASSMAQGVGTGELFF | TGTGCCAGTAGTATGGCCCAGGGGGTGGGCACCGGGGAGCTGTTTTTT
- | TRBJ1-2 | 14 | TRBV19 | - | CASNKQGPPYGYTF | TGTGCCAGCAACAAACAGGGCCCACCCTATGGCTACACCTTC
once | TRBJ1-1 | 13 | TRBV5-1 | - | CASRVEQGSIAFF | TGCGCCAGCCGAGTAGAACAGGGTAGTATCGCTTTCTTT